This TCR beta chain was retrieved from a study of CD4 T cells in lung cancer (dated by TCRdb to about 2019). In the study overall: In the study, blood T cells of NSCLC patients were screened for responses to candidate mutation-encoded neoepitopes, and neoantigen-specific CD4+ T-cell clones and TCRs were isolated. TCRB deep sequencing tracked the frequency of neoantigen-specific clonotypes in tumor resections, non-adjacent lung and cultured T-cell products. The patients who underwent resection had lung adenocarcinoma or squamous cell carcinoma, were aged 60 to 69 when blood was donated, and were mostly former smokers. A handful of patients undergoing curative-intent resections for stage I-III non-small cell lung cancer provided the tumor and non-adjacent lung tissue. Before blood donation, treatments including platinum chemotherapy had been received by the patients, and nivolumab or pembrolizumab had been received by some of the patients. On the study overall, not on this receptor specifically: Some blood-derived responses might reflect in vitro priming of naive T cells or cross-reactivity rather than memory responses to the cancer.

V has 3 bases trimmed and J has 9 bases trimmed; junction bases matching no gene number 18. The CDR3 holds 18 amino acids from the cysteine to the phenylalanine. Only CDR3 DNA remains: 54 bases, in frame from the first base. CDR1 MGHDK and CDR2 SYGVNS were looked up in the germline V gene. This clone was counted between two and nine times. No cognate antigen has been identified for it. There are no base qualities to consult, and no much larger clone falls within one base. Library preparation employed the immunoSEQ multiplex PCR assay. DNA was isolated with Qiagen DNeasy or QIAamp micro DNA kits and TCRB sequenced with the Adaptive Biotechnology human TCRB sequencing kit. An Illumina MiSeq was used to sequence the TCRB libraries. The paper's data handling went like this. TCRB sequence data were analyzed with the kit provider's software, and tumor enrichment of clonotype templates was tested with Fisher's exact test. Sourced from immuneACCESS, this table was stored by TCRdb with only in-frame sequences that have V and J called. A share of the clones is absent; for the studies checked, an unresolved V gene accounts for under half, and the remainder has no known explanation. D and trimming come from the DNA, and the V and J calls and clone size come from that table. The sample table records over 8,000 clones; 50% to 75% of these occur just once. The ten largest clones take up 15% of the sample.

Non-adjacent lung tissue was taken as far as possible from the malignant lesion, at least 3 cm away, from the same resection. The chain employs TRBV25-1 and TRBJ2-1, with 9 bases in between that match TRBD2. Sequences were obtained from normal lung tissue taken away from the tumor. This sequence was found in a man aged 60 to 75 with non-small cell lung cancer. This receptor has the CDR3 CASSEVRGGGGGSVEQFF. The DNA is as follows: TGTGCCAGCAGTGAGGTACGCGGGGGGGGAGGGGGCTCGGTTGAGCAGTTCTTC.